A selection of T cell receptor beta chains follows, all from one sample in a study of cytomegalovirus exposure and HLA in healthy donors. Method: immunoSEQ multiplex PCR; TCRdb's copy keeps in-frame clones and lacks some. The sample comprises more than 150,000 clones, roughly 88% of which are singletons, and roughly 1.2% rests with the top ten. Sequencing used PBMCs. These receptors were obtained from a girl aged 2 to 10 in good health and CMV-seropositive. CDR3s include the opening cysteine and the closing phenylalanine or tryptophan. D genes are given only for firm matches. Rows may omit the clone size; those that give it use once, few, many or a size class.

TRBD1 TRBJ1-2 TRBV19 . TGTGCCAGCGGACAGGGGTTGATCTATGGCTACACCTTC CASGQGLIYGYTF
. TRBJ1-1 TRBV10-2 few TGCGCCAGCAGTGAGTTCAGGAGGCCGATGAACACTGAAGCTTTCTTT CASSEFRRPMNTEAFF
. TRBJ2-7 TRBV11-3 . TGTGCCAGCAGCTTAGGAGGGAGTAGCTTATACGAGCAGTACTTC CASSLGGSSLYEQYF
TRBD2 TRBJ2-7 TRBV5-5 once TGTGCCAGCAGCTTCCGACCCGGGACTACCTCGGCCGAGCAGTACTTC CASSFRPGTTSAEQYF
. TRBJ2-1 TRBV28 . TGTGCCAGCAGAACGATTACAGGGAATGAGCAGTTCTTC CASRTITGNEQFF
. TRBJ2-3 TRBV2 . TGTGCCAGCGTCGTTTCAGATACGCAGTATTTT CASVVSDTQYF
. TRBJ1-1 TRBV7-6 few TGTGCCAGCAGCTTAGGGGCAGCCACTGAAGCTTTCTTT CASSLGAATEAFF
. TRBJ1-6 TRBV6-1 . TGTGCCAGCAGTGACGGGAGGGGACACCTCCACTTT CASSDGRGHLHF
TRBD2 TRBJ2-7 TRBV4-1 . TGCGCCAGCAGCCCAGGGAGGGGTAGCGGGGCATACGAGCAGTACTTC CASSPGRGSGAYEQYF
TRBD2 TRBJ2-5 TRBV7-9 . TGTGCCAGCAGCTCGATCGGTGGACTAGCTTCGGAGACCCAGTACTTC CASSSIGGLASETQYF
TRBD2 TRBJ2-7 TRBV6-5 . TGTGCCAGCAGCGTAGCGGGGGGGCCGACTCGGGAGCAGTACTTC CASSVAGGPTREQYF